The 24 T cell receptor beta chains in this list originate from one sample, sequenced in a study of T-cell reconstitution after alpha-beta-depleted transplantation in children (dated by TCRdb to about 2016). This specimen's treatment or condition label, interpreted: allogeneic hematopoietic cell transplantation with graft depleted of TCRalphabeta T cells and CD19 B cells. Libraries came from PCR. TCRdb shows the sequencer as Illumina HiSeq 2500. TCR libraries were prepared with molecular barcoding, using unique molecular identifiers to normalize TCRbeta repertoire quantification. The public reads were run again by TCRdb, first through fastp at Q25 and then through MiXCR, and only productive beta chains were kept. Rows are unified per CDR3 protein, each entry keeping the most common DNA and genes. The sample yields about 830,000 distinct CDR3 sequences; roughly 15% were counted once. Around 5.3% of the sample goes to the ten largest clones.

Source: PBMCs, mostly from graft donor cells, taken 360 days after TCRalphabeta/CD19-depleted stem cell transplant. Every receptor here comes from a male patient under 18 who had a stem cell transplant for acute lymphoblastic leukemia, so the T cells may come from the graft donor.

This clonotype was detected ten times or more. The chain recombines TRBV12-3 or TRBV12-4 with TRBJ2-2; the D is unclear. This CDR3 comprises 13 residues. The germline V and J ends were trimmed by 2 bases and 5 bases, with 6 bases remaining between them. Written as DNA, the CDR3 is TGTGCCAGCAGTTTATTGGTTACCGGGGAGCTGTTTTTT. Its protein is CASSLLVTGELFF.

This chain joins TRBV20-1 and TRBJ1-5; no clear D. Trimming took off 6 bases at V and 4 bases at J, with 10 bases between the two ends. Germline V gene sequence: CDR1 DFQATT, CDR2 SNEGSKA (reference sequence). This CDR3 has 12 residues. The CDR3 DNA sequence: TGCAGTGCCCCCCTTAGGAATCAGCCCCAGCATTTT. Translated, it gives CSAPLRNQPQHF.

The chain carries TRBV20-1 and TRBJ2-7, with 8 bases identical to TRBD1. CDR1 is DFQATT, CDR2 SNEGSKA, per germline (reference sequence). The V segment lost 6 bases and the J segment 5 bases; nucleotides outside the gene matches: 3. The CDR3 has 11 amino acids. The CDR3 protein is CSATTGDEQYF. The CDR3 coding sequence is TGCAGTGCCACGACAGGGGACGAGCAGTACTTC.

This clonotype was detected only a few times. The chain employs TRBV5-1 and TRBJ1-2; D perhaps matches TRBD1 (5 bases). V was cut by 2 bases and J by 14 bases, with 22 bases left in between. CDR1 SGHRS and CDR2 YFSETQ come from the germline V gene. The CDR3 loop spans 14 amino acids. CDR3 region: CASSFSGQGSLGTF. CDR3 sequence (DNA): TGCGCCAGCAGCTTTTCAGGACAAGGATCGCTAGGGACCTTC.

This clonotype has a handful of counts. The chain employs TRBV12-5 and TRBJ2-5, with D possibly called TRBD1 or TRBD2 (6 bases each). Germline V lookup: CDR1 LGHNT, CDR2 FRNRAP. V lost 2 bases and J lost 1, with 11 bases in between. This CDR3 has 15 amino acids. CDR3 bases: TGTGCTAGTGGTTTGCACCCGGGGGCCCAAGAGACCCAGTACTTC. Protein product: CASGLHPGAQETQYF.

Worth noting for this clonotype: One junction end disagrees with the germline gene, perhaps due to a read error. This sequence joins TRBV5-1 and TRBJ2-7; 7 nucleotides line up with TRBD2. CDR1 SGHRS and CDR2 YFSETQ come from the germline V gene. This CDR3 contains 14 residues. For the CDR3, the DNA is TGCGCCAGCGGCTTGGAAGCGGGACCCTACGAGCAGTACTTC. Translating it yields CASGLEAGPYEQYF.

This clonotype showed up just a few times. The rearrangement links TRBV12-3 or TRBV12-4 to TRBJ1-5; TRBD1 aligns across 11 bases. The CDR3 contains 15 residues. Losses at the gene ends were 6 bases for V and 7 bases for J; bases not matched to a gene: 8. The DNA of the CDR3 is TGTGCCAGCAGCCCCGGACAGGGGGCGTTCCAGCCCCAGCATTTT. This translates into CASSPGQGAFQPQHF.

This chain joins TRBV29-1 and TRBJ1-2; D gene ambiguous. Germline-derived CDR1 and CDR2 are SQVTM and ANQGSEA. The V and J ends lost 0 bases and 5 bases respectively, with 13 bases between them. The CDR3 runs to 14 residues. CDR3 DNA: TGCAGCGTTGAAGATGAGGATCGGGTTTATGGCTACACCTTC. It yields the protein CSVEDEDRVYGYTF.

This clonotype was seen repeatedly, ten times or more. This chain joins TRBV14 and TRBJ2-3; D may be TRBD1 or TRBD2 (5 bases each). Germline CDR1 and CDR2: SGHDN and FVKESK. This CDR3 region has 16 residues. V was shortened by 4 bases and J by 0 bases, with 14 bases between the two germline ends. In DNA form, the CDR3 reads TGTGCCAGCAGCCGAAGAGGGACCACTAGCACAGATACGCAGTATTTT. Encoded protein: CASSRRGTTSTDTQYF.

The chain is built from TRBV20-1 and TRBJ2-5; TRBD2 matches 16 bases. Losses at the gene ends were 5 bases for V and 7 bases for J; bases not matched to a gene: 16. The CDR3 has 18 residues. Germline V gives CDR1 DFQATT, CDR2 SNEGSKA (reference sequence). As DNA, the CDR3 is TGCAGTGCTGGGACTAGCGGGAGGGCCCTTGGCTCTCAGGGGACCCAGTACTTC. It is translated as CSAGTSGRALGSQGTQYF.

This sequence joins TRBV7-2 and TRBJ2-2; tentative D call: TRBD1 (5 bases). V dropped 5 bases and J dropped 1 base, with 17 bases sitting between them. Germline CDR1 SGHTA, CDR2 FQGNSA. The CDR3 length is 17 residues. CDR3 bases: TGTGCCAGCAGCCCAACGCCCCCAACAGGGAACACCGGGGAGCTGTTTTTT. Translation: CASSPTPPTGNTGELFF.

V gene TRBV7-9 combines with J gene TRBJ2-3; TRBD2 matches 9 bases. The CDR3 spans 17 residues. V lost 2 bases to trimming and J lost 5 bases; unmatched junction nucleotides: 11. CDR1 and CDR2 from the germline V gene are SEHNR and FQNEAQ (reference sequence). In DNA, the CDR3 is TGTGCCAGCAGCTTATATGGTAGCGGGAGTCGCGGAGATACGCAGTATTTT. This translates into CASSLYGSGSRGDTQYF.

This clonotype was seen many times. This sequence joins TRBV12-3 or TRBV12-4 and TRBJ1-1; D is perhaps TRBD1 (6 bases). V dropped 5 bases and J dropped 4 bases, with 14 bases sitting between them. CDR3 length equals 14 residues. DNA of the CDR3: TGTGCCAGCAGTGGCTACACAGGGAGCACTGAAGCTTTCTTT. This sequence encodes CASSGYTGSTEAFF.

The chain has TRBV4-1 and TRBJ2-7; 9 bases agree with TRBD2. V lost 1 base to trimming and J lost 3 bases; unmatched junction nucleotides: 7. There are 16 residues in the CDR3. Germline CDR1 is MGHRA and CDR2 is YSYEKL. The CDR3 DNA reads TGCGCCAGCAGCCAAGTTTGGCGGGAGGGTATCTACGAGCAGTACTTC. Protein product: CASSQVWREGIYEQYF.

This clonotype was seen a handful of times. The CDR3 is CASSPLDRENGYTF. DNA for the CDR3: TGCGCCAGCTCCCCCCTAGACAGGGAAAATGGCTACACCTTC. The chain recombines TRBV5-1 with TRBJ1-2, with 7 bases aligning to TRBD1. This CDR3 spans 14 amino acids. Germline CDR1 and CDR2: SGHRS and YFSETQ. The J segment lost 6 bases and the V segment lost 7 bases, leaving 12 bases of the junction unmatched.

Many counts were recorded for this clonotype. This rearrangement joins TRBV10-3 to TRBJ2-3, with unresolved D. The CDR3 loop spans 12 amino acids. Germline loops: CDR1 ENHRY, CDR2 SYGVKD. Trimming left V 2 bases short and J 5 bases short, with 5 bases between. The CDR3 region is CAISEVGDTQYF. CDR3 sequence (DNA): TGTGCCATCAGTGAGGTGGGAGATACGCAGTATTTT.

The V gene is TRBV7-8, the J gene TRBJ2-2; TRBD1 matches at 12 bases. V lost 5 bases, J lost 5 bases, and 12 bases stayed unmatched. This CDR3 has 18 amino acids. Looked up from germline, CDR1 is SGHVS and CDR2 is FQNEAQ. CDR3 sequence: CASSQGQGAPRVTGELFF. CDR3 coding DNA: TGTGCCAGCAGCCAGGGACAGGGGGCGCCCCGGGTGACCGGGGAGCTGTTTTTT.

This clonotype occurred a few times. V is TRBV25-1 and J is TRBJ2-3; D is perhaps TRBD1 or TRBD2 (5 bases each). The CDR3 length is 14 residues. Trimming removed 7 bases from V and 5 bases from J, with 16 bases in between. CDR1 and CDR2 (germline): MGHDK, SYGVNS. The CDR3 DNA reads as TGTGCCAGCATACACCAGGGTGAGGGAGATACGCAGTATTTT. Residues: CASIHQGEGDTQYF.

The genes are TRBV20-1 and TRBJ2-1; 8 positions agree with TRBD2. With V trimmed by 3 bases and J by 4 bases, 11 bases remained unmatched. Germline lookup yields CDR1 DFQATT and CDR2 SNEGSKA (reference sequence). This CDR3 region has 16 residues. The CDR3 region has the DNA TGCAGTGCTAGTTGGGAGGTAGCGGGGCTGTACAATGAGCAGTTCTTC. Its translation is CSASWEVAGLYNEQFF.

This sequence joins TRBV20-1 and TRBJ2-3; 13 nucleotides line up with TRBD2. J gave up 2 bases and V 6 bases, and 8 bases lay outside the gene matches. CDR3 length equals 16 residues. The germline CDR1 and CDR2 sequences are DFQATT and SNEGSKA (reference sequence). CDR3 sequence: CSARTSGGHITDTQYF. The CDR3 coding sequence is TGCAGTGCAAGGACTAGCGGGGGCCACATCACAGATACGCAGTATTTT.

The V and J genes are TRBV5-1 and TRBJ2-5; the D gene is possibly TRBD2 (6 bases). CDR3 length: 16 residues. Trimming removed 3 bases from V and 2 bases from J, with 17 bases in between. Germline assignment: CDR1 SGHRS and CDR2 YFSETQ. DNA for the CDR3: TGCGCCAGCAGCTGGGCTAGGTGGGGGACTCAAGAGACCCAGTACTTC. Translating it yields CASSWARWGTQETQYF.

The chain links TRBV4-1 to TRBJ2-2; no firm D call. The CDR3 sequence is 15 residues long. CDR1 and CDR2 from the germline V gene are MGHRA and YSYEKL. The V end was cut by 4 bases, the J end by 0 bases, with 9 bases between. CDR3 protein: CASSLLGANTGELFF. The CDR3 DNA reads TGCGCCAGCAGCCTCCTTGGAGCGAACACCGGGGAGCTGTTTTTT.

In this sample, this clonotype turned up a few times. This sequence joins TRBV6-5 and TRBJ2-7; D is tentatively TRBD1 or TRBD2 (6 bases each). Looked up from germline, CDR1 is MNHEY and CDR2 is SVGAGI. CDR3 size: 11 residues. DNA for the CDR3: TGTGATGGGGGGCGAGTCTACGAGCAGTACTTC. This codes for CDGGRVYEQYF.

This clonotype has only a few counts. The V call is TRBV7-2, the J call TRBJ2-1; 12 nucleotides line up with TRBD2. The CDR3 totals 15 residues. The J segment lost 11 bases and the V segment lost 1 base, leaving 6 bases of the junction unmatched. Looked up from germline, CDR1 is SGHTA and CDR2 is FQGNSA. The CDR3 sequence: CASSLGGTSGQKQFF. The CDR3 DNA reads as TGTGCCAGCAGCTTAGGAGGGACTAGCGGGCAGAAGCAGTTCTTC.